A few counts support the clone carrying this T cell receptor (beta chain). Its antigen is unknown. The sample belongs to a study of T cells in Graves' hyperthyroidism and ophthalmopathy. Study-wide results and caveats: Ophthalmopathy was separated from stable hyperthyroidism by a 13 V-J model.

The CDR3 totals 15 residues. Germline values: CDR1 SEHNR, CDR2 FQNEAQ (reference sequence). V shed 5 bases and J shed 7 bases, with 21 bases lying between them. There were TCR beta CDR3 regions amplified from RNA transcripts. First-round RT-PCR of the TCR CDR3 relied on the HTBI primer set. TCRdb passed the multiplex PCR reads through MiXCR, listing each CDR3 protein once. This sample carries 380,000 or so distinct CDR3 sequences, roughly 13% of them seen once, and the ten largest clones take around 24%. The sample taken for sequencing was blood. V usage is TRBV7-9 and J usage is TRBJ2-7; D is tentatively TRBD1 or TRBD2 (5 bases each). The receptor's source is a woman aged 25 to 39 with Graves' hyperthyroidism. The CDR3 DNA follows: TGTGCCAGCAGCCCGGAGGATCGGGGCCCAGATGAGCAGTACTTC. Translating it yields CASSPEDRGPDEQYF.